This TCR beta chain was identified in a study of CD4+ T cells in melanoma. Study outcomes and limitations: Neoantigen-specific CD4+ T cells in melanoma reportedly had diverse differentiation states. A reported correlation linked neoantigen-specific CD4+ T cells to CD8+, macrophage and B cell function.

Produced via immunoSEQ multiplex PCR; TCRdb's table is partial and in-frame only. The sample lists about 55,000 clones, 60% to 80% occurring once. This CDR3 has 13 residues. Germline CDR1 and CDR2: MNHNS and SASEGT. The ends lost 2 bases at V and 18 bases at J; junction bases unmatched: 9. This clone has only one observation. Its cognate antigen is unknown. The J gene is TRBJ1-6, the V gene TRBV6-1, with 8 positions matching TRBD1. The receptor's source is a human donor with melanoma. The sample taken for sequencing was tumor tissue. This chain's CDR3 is CASSEWAGDRSHF. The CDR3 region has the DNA TGTGCCAGCAGTGAATGGGCTGGGGACAGGAGCCACTTT.